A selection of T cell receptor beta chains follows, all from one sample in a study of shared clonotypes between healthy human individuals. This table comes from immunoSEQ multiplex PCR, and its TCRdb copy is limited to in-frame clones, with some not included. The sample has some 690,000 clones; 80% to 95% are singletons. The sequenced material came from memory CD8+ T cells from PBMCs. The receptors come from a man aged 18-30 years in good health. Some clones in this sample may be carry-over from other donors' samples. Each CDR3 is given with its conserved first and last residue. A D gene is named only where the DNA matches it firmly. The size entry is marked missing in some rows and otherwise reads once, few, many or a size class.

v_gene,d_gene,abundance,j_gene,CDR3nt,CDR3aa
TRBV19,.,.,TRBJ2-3,TGTGCCAGTACCGCCGGGACACGCACAGATACGCAGTATTTT,CASTAGTRTDTQYF
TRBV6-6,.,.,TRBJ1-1,TGTGCCAGCAGTTACGGCAGGGAGGCTTTCTTT,CASSYGREAFF
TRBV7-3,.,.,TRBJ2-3,TGTGCCAGCAGCTTAAGTGGGCGGGGCACAGATACGCAGTATTTT,CASSLSGRGTDTQYF
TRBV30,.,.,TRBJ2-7,TGTGCCTGGGGAACTACCGAGCAGTACTTC,CAWGTTEQYF
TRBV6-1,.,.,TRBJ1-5,TGTGCCAGCAGCCACCGGGGGTACAATCAGCCCCAGCATTTT,CASSHRGYNQPQHF
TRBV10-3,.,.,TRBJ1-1,TGTGCCATCAGTGGGGCAGCGATGAACACTGAAGCTTTCTTT,CAISGAAMNTEAFF
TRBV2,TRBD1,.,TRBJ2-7,TGTGCCAGCAGAACCGGGACAGTGAGGTCCGAGCAGTACTTC,CASRTGTVRSEQYF
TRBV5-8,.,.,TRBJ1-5,TGTGCCAGCAGCTTGCCATGGAGGGATAACAATCAGCCCCAGCATTTT,CASSLPWRDNNQPQHF
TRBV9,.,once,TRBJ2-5,TGTGCCAGCAGCGCGCACCGGGACTACCAAGAGACCCAGTACTTC,CASSAHRDYQETQYF
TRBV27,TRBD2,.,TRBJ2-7,TGTGCCAGCAGAGCGGGACTCGCGAGCTCCTACGAGCAGTACTTC,CASRAGLASSYEQYF
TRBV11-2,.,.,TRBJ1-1,TGTGCCAGCAGCGCCCGAGGGGACACTGAAGCTTTCTTT,CASSARGDTEAFF
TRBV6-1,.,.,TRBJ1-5,TGTGCCAGCCAGGACATATATCAGCCCCAGCATTTT,CASQDIYQPQHF
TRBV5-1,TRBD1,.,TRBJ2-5,TGCGCCAGCAGCTTGGACAGGGGGCGAGAGACCCAGTACTTC,CASSLDRGRETQYF